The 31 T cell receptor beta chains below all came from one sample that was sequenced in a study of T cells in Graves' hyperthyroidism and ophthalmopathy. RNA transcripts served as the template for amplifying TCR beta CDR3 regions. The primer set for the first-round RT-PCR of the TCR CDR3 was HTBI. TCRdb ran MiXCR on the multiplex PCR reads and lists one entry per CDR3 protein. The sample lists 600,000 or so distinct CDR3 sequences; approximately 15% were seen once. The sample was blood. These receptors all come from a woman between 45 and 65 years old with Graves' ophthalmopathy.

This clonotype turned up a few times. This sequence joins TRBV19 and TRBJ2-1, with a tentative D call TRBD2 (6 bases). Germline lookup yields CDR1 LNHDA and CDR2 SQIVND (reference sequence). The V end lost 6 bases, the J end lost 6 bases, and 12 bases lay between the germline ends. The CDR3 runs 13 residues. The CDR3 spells CASSGRETNEQFF. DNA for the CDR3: TGTGCCAGTAGCGGGAGAGAAACCAATGAGCAGTTCTTC.

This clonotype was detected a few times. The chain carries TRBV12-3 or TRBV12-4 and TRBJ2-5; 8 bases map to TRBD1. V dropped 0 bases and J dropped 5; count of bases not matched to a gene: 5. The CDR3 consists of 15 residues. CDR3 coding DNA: TGTGCCAGCAGTTTAGCGGACAGGGAGGAGGAGACCCAGTACTTC. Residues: CASSLADREEETQYF.

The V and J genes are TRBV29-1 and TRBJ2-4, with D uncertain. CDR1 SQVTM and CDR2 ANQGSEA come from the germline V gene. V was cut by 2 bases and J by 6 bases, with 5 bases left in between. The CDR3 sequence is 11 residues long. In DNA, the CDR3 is TGCAGCGTTGAAAATGTAAACATTCAGTACTTC. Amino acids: CSVENVNIQYF.

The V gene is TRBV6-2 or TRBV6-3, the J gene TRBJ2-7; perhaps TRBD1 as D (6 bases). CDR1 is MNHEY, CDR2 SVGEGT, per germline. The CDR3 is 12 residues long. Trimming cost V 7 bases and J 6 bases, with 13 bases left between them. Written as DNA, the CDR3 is TGTGCCAGCACCTCAAACAGGGTCGAGCAGTACTTC. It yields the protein CASTSNRVEQYF.

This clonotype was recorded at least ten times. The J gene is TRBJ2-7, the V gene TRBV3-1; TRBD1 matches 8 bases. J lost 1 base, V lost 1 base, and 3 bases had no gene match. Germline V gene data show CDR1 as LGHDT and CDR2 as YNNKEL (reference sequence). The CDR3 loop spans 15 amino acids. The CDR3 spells CASSQAGGSSYEQYF. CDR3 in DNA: TGTGCCAGCAGCCAAGCAGGGGGCTCATCCTACGAGCAGTACTTC.

CDR3 DNA sequence: TGTGCCACTTCCCGGGGTAGCGGGAGCCCCACCTACGAGCAGTACTTC. It encodes CATSRGSGSPTYEQYF. The rearrangement joins TRBV10-3 to TRBJ2-7; TRBD2 agrees at 9 bases. The CDR3 length is 16 residues. With V trimmed by 10 bases and J by 2 bases, 15 bases remained unmatched. From germline, CDR1 is ENHRY and CDR2 SYGVKD.

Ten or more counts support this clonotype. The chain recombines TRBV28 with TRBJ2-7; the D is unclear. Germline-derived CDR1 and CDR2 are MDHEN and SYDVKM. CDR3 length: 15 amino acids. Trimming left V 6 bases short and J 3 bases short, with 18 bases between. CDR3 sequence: CASSLSEVTYYEQYF. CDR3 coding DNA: TGTGCCAGCAGCCTCTCTGAGGTAACCTACTACGAGCAGTACTTC.

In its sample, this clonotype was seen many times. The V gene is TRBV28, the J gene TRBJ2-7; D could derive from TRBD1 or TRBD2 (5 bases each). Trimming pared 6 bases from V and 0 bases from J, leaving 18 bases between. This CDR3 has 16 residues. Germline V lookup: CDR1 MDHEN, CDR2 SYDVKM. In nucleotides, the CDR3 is TGTGCCAGCAGACCGACACTAGGGGAAATCTCCTACGAGCAGTACTTC. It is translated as CASRPTLGEISYEQYF.

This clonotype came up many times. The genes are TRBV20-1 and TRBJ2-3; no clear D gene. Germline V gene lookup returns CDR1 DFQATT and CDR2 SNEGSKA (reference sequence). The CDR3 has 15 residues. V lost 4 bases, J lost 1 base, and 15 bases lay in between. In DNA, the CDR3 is TGCAGTGCTACTCTCACTGGTTCTCGCACAGATACGCAGTATTTT. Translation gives CSATLTGSRTDTQYF.

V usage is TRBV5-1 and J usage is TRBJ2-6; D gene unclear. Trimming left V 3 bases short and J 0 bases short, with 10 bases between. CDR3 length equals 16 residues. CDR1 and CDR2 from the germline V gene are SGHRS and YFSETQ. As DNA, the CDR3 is TGCGCCAGCAGCTCTCGGGCCCACTCTGGGGCCAACGTCCTGACTTTC. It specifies CASSSRAHSGANVLTF. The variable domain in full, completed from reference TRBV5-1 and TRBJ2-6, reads KAGVTQTPRYLIKTRGQQVTLSCSPISGHRSVSWYQQTPGQGLQFLFEYFSETQRNKGNFPGRFSGRQFSNSRSEMNVSTLELGDSALYLCASSSRAHSGANVLTFGAGSRLTVL.

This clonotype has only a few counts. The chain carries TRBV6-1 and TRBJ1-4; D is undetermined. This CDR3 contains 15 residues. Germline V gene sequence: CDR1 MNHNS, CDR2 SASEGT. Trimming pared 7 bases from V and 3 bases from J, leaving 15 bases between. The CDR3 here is CASKLLGGSNEKLFF. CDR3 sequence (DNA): TGTGCCAGCAAACTCCTCGGTGGATCTAATGAAAAACTGTTTTTT.

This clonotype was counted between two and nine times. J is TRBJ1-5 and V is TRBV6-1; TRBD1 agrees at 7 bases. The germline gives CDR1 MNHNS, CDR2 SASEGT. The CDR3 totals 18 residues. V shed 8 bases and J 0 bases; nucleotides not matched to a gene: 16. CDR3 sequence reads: CASSPPGQRLYSNQPQHF. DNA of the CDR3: TGTGCCAGCTCGCCACCGGGACAGCGACTTTATAGCAATCAGCCCCAGCATTTT.

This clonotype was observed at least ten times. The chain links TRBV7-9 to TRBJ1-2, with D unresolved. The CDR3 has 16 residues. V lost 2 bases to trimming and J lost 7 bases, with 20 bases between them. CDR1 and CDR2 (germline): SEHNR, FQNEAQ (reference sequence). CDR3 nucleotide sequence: TGTGCCAGCAGCTTATTGCGGCAGTCCCTAATGGGTGGCTACACCTTC. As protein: CASSLLRQSLMGGYTF.

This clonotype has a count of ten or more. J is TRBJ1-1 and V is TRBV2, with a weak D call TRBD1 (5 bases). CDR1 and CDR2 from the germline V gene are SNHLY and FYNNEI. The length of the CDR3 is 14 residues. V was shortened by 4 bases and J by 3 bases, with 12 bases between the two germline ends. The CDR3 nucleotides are TGTGCCAGCAGTGTGCAAATGGGGGACACTGAAGCTTTCTTT. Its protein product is CASSVQMGDTEAFF.

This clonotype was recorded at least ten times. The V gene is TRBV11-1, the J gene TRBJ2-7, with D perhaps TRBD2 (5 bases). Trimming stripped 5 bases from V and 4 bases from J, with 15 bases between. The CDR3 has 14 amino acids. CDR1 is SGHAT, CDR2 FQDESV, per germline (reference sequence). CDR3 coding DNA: TGTGCCAGCAGCCCCGCGGAGCGGTTATACGAGCAGTACTTC. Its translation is CASSPAERLYEQYF. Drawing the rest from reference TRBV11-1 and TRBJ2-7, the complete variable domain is EAEVAQSPRYKITEKSQAVAFWCDPISGHATLYWYRQILGQGPELLVQFQDESVVDDSQLPKDRFSAERLKGVDSTLKIQPAELGDSAMYLCASSPAERLYEQYFGPGTRLTVT.

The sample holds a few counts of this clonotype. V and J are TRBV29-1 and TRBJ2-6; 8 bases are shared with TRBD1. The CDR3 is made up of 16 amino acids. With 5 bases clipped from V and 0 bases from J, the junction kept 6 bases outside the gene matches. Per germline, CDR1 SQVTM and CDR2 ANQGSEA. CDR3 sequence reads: CSVRQGSGSGANVLTF. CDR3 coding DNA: TGCAGCGTTCGACAGGGGTCGGGCTCTGGGGCCAACGTCCTGACTTTC.

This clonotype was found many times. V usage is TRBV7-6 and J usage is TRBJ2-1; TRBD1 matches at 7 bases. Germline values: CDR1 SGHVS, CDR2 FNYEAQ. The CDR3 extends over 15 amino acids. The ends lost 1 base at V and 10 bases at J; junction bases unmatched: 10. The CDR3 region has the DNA TGTGCCAGCAGCTTAGGGACAGGCCTACGGGAAGAGCAGTTCTTC. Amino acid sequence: CASSLGTGLREEQFF.

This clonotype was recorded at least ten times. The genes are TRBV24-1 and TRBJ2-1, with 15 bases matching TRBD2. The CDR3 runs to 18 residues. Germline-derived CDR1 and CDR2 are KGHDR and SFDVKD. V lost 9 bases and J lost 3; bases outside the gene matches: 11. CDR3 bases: TGTGCCACCGGCGCCGGGACTAGCGGGAGGTCGAACTACAATGAGCAGTTCTTC. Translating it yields CATGAGTSGRSNYNEQFF.

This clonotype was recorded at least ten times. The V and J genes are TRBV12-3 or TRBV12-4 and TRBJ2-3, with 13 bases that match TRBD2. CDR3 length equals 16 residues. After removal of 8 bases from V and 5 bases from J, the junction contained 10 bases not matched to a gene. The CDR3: CASQQRTSGGGDTQYF. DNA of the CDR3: TGTGCCAGCCAACAGAGGACTAGCGGGGGAGGAGATACGCAGTATTTT.

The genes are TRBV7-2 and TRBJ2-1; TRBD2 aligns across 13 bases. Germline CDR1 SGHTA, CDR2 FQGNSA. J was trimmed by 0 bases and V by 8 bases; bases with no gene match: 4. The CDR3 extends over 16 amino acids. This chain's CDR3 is CASGLAGVGSYNEQFF. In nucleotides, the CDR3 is TGTGCCAGCGGACTAGCGGGAGTAGGCTCCTACAATGAGCAGTTCTTC.

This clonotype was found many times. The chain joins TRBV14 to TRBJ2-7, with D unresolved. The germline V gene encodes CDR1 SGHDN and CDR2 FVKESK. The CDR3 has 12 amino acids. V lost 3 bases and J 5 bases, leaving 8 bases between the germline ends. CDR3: CASSQTYDEQYF. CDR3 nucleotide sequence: TGTGCCAGCAGCCAGACTTATGACGAGCAGTACTTC.

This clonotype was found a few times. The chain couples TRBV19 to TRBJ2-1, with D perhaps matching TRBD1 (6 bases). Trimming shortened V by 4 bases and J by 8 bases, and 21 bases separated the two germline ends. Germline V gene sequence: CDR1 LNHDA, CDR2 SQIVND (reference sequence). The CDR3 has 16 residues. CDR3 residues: CASSTTPGQVTHEQFF. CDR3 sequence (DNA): TGTGCCAGTAGTACTACACCGGGACAAGTGACCCATGAGCAGTTCTTC.

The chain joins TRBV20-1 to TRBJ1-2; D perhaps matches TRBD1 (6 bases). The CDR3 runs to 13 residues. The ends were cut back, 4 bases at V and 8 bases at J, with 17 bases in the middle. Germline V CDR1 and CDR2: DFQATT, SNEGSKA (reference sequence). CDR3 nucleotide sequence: TGCAGTGCTACCATTCAGGGGTTGGGCGGCTACACCTTC. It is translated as CSATIQGLGGYTF.

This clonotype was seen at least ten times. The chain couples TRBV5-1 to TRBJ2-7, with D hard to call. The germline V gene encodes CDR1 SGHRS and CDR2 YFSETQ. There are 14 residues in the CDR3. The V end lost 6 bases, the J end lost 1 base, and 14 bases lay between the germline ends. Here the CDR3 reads CASTLTAESYEQYF. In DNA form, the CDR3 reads TGCGCCAGCACCCTAACGGCCGAATCCTACGAGCAGTACTTC.

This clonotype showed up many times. Here the CDR3 DNA reads TGTGCCAGCAGTTTAGGGCAGATGTACCAAGAGACCCAGTACTTC. This encodes CASSLGQMYQETQYF. The chain combines TRBV12-3 or TRBV12-4 with TRBJ2-5; D is unclear. With 1 base removed from V and 0 bases from J, the gap between germline ends came to 9 bases. This CDR3 has 15 amino acids.

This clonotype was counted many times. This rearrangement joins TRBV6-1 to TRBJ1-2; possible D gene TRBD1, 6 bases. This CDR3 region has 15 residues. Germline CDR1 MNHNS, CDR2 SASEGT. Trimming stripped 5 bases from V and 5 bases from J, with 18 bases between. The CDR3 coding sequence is TGTGCCAGCAGTCTAGGGGGAGGGCTTGGTTATGGCTACACCTTC. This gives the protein CASSLGGGLGYGYTF.

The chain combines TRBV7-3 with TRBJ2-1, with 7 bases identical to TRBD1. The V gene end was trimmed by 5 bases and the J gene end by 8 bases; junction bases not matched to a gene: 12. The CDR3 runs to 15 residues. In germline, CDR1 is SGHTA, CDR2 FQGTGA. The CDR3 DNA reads TGTGCCAGCAGCCTCTACAGGGGTAGTATCGATGAGCAGTTCTTC. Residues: CASSLYRGSIDEQFF.

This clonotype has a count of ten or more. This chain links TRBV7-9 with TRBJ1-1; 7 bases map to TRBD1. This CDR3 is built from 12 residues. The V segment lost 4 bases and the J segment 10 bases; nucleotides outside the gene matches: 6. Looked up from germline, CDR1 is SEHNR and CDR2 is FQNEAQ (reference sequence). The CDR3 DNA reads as TGTGCCAGCAGCTCGACAGGGTTTAGAGCTTTCTTT. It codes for CASSSTGFRAFF.

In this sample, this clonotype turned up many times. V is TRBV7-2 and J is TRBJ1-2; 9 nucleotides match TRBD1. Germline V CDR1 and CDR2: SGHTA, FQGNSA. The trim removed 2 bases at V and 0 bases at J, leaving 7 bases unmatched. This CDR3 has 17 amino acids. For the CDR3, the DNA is TGTGCCAGCAGCTTAAGGGGACAGGGAAGTCCTAACTATGGCTACACCTTC. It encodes CASSLRGQGSPNYGYTF.

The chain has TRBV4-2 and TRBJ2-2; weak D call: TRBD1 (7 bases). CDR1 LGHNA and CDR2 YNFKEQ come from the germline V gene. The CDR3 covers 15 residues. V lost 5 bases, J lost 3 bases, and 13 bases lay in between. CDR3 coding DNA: TGTGCCAGCAGCGCCCAGGGGGGCGACACCGGGGAGCTGTTTTTT. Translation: CASSAQGGDTGELFF.

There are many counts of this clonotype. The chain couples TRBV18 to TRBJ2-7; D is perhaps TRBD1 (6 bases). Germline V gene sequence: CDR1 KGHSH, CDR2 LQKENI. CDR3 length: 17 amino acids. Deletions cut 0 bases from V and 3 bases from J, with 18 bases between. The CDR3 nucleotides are TGTGCCAGCTCACCACCGAGAAAGACAGGAACCCTCTACGAGCAGTACTTC. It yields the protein CASSPPRKTGTLYEQYF.